The 32 T cell receptor beta chains listed next were all sequenced from one sample in a study of blood T cell repertoires in COVID-19. TCRdb's copy holds only in-frame clones and misses some; the assay was immunoSEQ multiplex PCR. The sample carries approximately 90,000 clones, 81% recorded once. The sequencing input was peripheral blood. The source is a man older than 75 with active or convalescent COVID-19.

V usage is TRBV28 and J usage is TRBJ2-1, with TRBD1 identical over 7 bases. Germline CDR1 is MDHEN and CDR2 is SYDVKM. V was pared by 6 bases and J by 0 bases, with 11 bases of the junction left unmatched. The CDR3 loop spans 17 amino acids. CDR3 residues: CASSLRTGSLSYNEQFF. The CDR3 DNA reads TGTGCCAGCAGCCTAAGGACAGGAAGTCTCTCCTACAATGAGCAGTTCTTC.

The CDR3 here is CASSPDREETQYF. In DNA form, the CDR3 reads TGTGCCAGTAGTCCCGACAGGGAAGAGACCCAGTACTTC. J is TRBJ2-5 and V is TRBV19; 7 positions agree with TRBD1. Germline V gives CDR1 LNHDA, CDR2 SQIVND (reference sequence). Trimming took 5 bases from V and 3 from J; bases not matched to a gene: 3. The CDR3 consists of 13 residues.

V usage is TRBV24-1 and J usage is TRBJ2-5; weak D call: TRBD2 (6 bases). The CDR3 is 13 amino acids. Germline V gene sequence: CDR1 KGHDR, CDR2 SFDVKD. V lost 9 bases, J lost 4 bases, and 14 bases lay in between. CDR3 sequence (DNA): TGTGCCACCTCCTTGGGCGGGACAGAGACCCAGTACTTC. The encoded protein is CATSLGGTETQYF.

The V gene is TRBV7-9, the J gene TRBJ1-5; D gene unclear. This CDR3 contains 14 residues. Germline CDR1 SEHNR, CDR2 FQNEAQ (reference sequence). Trimming took off 4 bases at V and 6 bases at J, with 13 bases between the two ends. The CDR3 DNA follows: TGTGCCAGCAGCTCCACGGGGTTACGTCAGCCCCAGCATTTT. Protein product: CASSSTGLRQPQHF.

The chain employs TRBV29-1 and TRBJ2-1, with D hard to call. The CDR3 consists of 13 residues. V was pared by 3 bases and J by 2 bases, with 8 bases between. Germline CDR1 is SQVTM and CDR2 is ANQGSEA. The CDR3 spells CSVDILAYNEQFF. For the CDR3, the DNA is TGCAGCGTTGATATCCTAGCCTACAATGAGCAGTTCTTC.

J is TRBJ1-5 and V is TRBV6-5, with D unclear. The CDR3 spans 11 residues. The germline CDR1 and CDR2 sequences are MNHEY and SVGAGI. Trimming took 6 bases from V and 11 from J, leaving 11 bases between them. The CDR3 here is CASSDYNAQHF. The CDR3 DNA is TGTGCCAGCAGCGATTACAACGCCCAGCATTTT.

The chain links TRBV29-1 to TRBJ1-5, with 7 bases matching TRBD1. Germline CDR1 is SQVTM and CDR2 is ANQGSEA. The V gene end was trimmed by 5 bases and the J gene end by 5 bases; junction bases not matched to a gene: 6. This CDR3 contains 13 residues. The CDR3 coding sequence is TGCAGCGTTTCGGAGGGGGCAGATCAGCCCCAGCATTTT. Amino acids: CSVSEGADQPQHF.

This sequence joins TRBV5-6 and TRBJ2-5; 9 bases fit TRBD2. CDR3 length: 15 residues. Germline-derived CDR1 and CDR2 are SGHDT and YYEEEE. J was trimmed by 1 base and V by 0 bases; bases with no gene match: 1. For the CDR3, the DNA is TGTGCCAGCAGCTTGGGACTAGCGGTCCAAGAGACCCAGTACTTC. Its translation: CASSLGLAVQETQYF.

The chain recombines TRBV7-8 with TRBJ2-6; possibly TRBD1 for D (5 bases). Germline CDR1 SGHVS, CDR2 FQNEAQ. The V end lost 5 bases, the J end lost 0 bases, and 11 bases lay between the germline ends. The CDR3 spans 16 residues. In nucleotides, the CDR3 is TGTGCCAGCAGCCCCCGACAGCTCTCTGGGGCCAACGTCCTGACTTTC. As protein: CASSPRQLSGANVLTF.

The V gene is TRBV9, the J gene TRBJ2-3; 16 nucleotides agree with TRBD2. Per germline, CDR1 SGDLS and CDR2 YYNGEE. Trimming took 3 bases from V and 3 from J; bases not matched to a gene: 4. CDR3 size: 17 residues. CDR3 DNA: TGTGCCAGCAGCGCGGGGACTAGCGGGGGGGCGACAGATACGCAGTATTTT. Amino acid sequence: CASSAGTSGGATDTQYF. Full variable domain (outside the CDR3, taken from reference TRBV9 and TRBJ2-3): DSGVTQTPKHLITATGQRVTLRCSPRSGDLSVYWYQQSLDQGLQFLIQYYNGEERAKGNILERFSAQQFPDLHSELNLSSLELGDSALYFCASSAGTSGGATDTQYFGPGTRLTVL.

The chain combines TRBV27 with TRBJ1-2, with 10 positions matching TRBD1. V lost 4 bases and J lost 1; bases outside the gene matches: 6. Germline V gives CDR1 MNHEY, CDR2 SMNVEV (reference sequence). This CDR3 contains 16 residues. CDR3 loop: CASSSSRTGGNYGYTF. CDR3 in DNA: TGTGCCAGCAGTTCGAGTAGGACAGGGGGTAACTATGGCTACACCTTC.

This clone qualifies as medium-sized. The J gene is TRBJ2-7, the V gene TRBV7-8; 7 bases agree with TRBD1. The length of the CDR3 is 15 residues. In germline, CDR1 is SGHVS, CDR2 FQNEAQ. V trimming: 6 bases; J trimming: 7 bases; junction bases outside the gene matches: 15. CDR3 coding DNA: TGTGCCAGCAGAAAAGAACAGGGGCCCGCATATGAGCAGTACTTC. Amino acids: CASRKEQGPAYEQYF.

V usage is TRBV7-8 and J usage is TRBJ2-5; TRBD1 aligns across 7 bases. CDR1 and CDR2 (germline): SGHVS, FQNEAQ. The CDR3 loop spans 14 amino acids. V lost 5 bases, J lost 9 bases, and 12 bases stayed unmatched. This CDR3 reads CASSPGQRSLAQYF. In nucleotides, the CDR3 is TGTGCCAGCAGCCCGGGACAGCGCTCTCTGGCCCAGTACTTC.

This rearrangement joins TRBV9 to TRBJ1-1; D not resolved. Germline lookup yields CDR1 SGDLS and CDR2 YYNGEE. The CDR3 sequence is 16 residues long. V lost 0 bases and J 3 bases, leaving 15 bases between the germline ends. CDR3 sequence: CASSVADEFGDTEAFF. The CDR3 DNA sequence: TGTGCCAGCAGCGTAGCTGACGAGTTTGGAGACACTGAAGCTTTCTTT.

The chain joins TRBV7-8 to TRBJ2-2; 9 bases agree with TRBD1. With V trimmed by 5 bases and J by 5 bases, 0 bases remained unmatched. This CDR3 has 13 amino acids. In germline, CDR1 is SGHVS, CDR2 FQNEAQ. This CDR3 is CASSGQGTGELFF. Here the CDR3 DNA reads TGTGCCAGCAGCGGACAGGGGACCGGGGAGCTGTTTTTT.

The chain employs TRBV5-1 and TRBJ2-5, with 7 bases identical to TRBD1. The V and J ends lost 4 bases and 3 bases, in that order; junction bases with no gene match: 6. The CDR3 runs 14 residues. Germline V gene sequence: CDR1 SGHRS, CDR2 YFSETQ. CDR3 coding DNA: TGCGCCAGCAGCCTAAATACAGGGGAAGAGACCCAGTACTTC. It translates to CASSLNTGEETQYF.

The chain carries TRBV4-3 and TRBJ1-5; 8 bases align to TRBD1. The CDR3 is 15 residues long. CDR1 LGHNA and CDR2 YSLEER come from the germline V gene. Trimming cost V 4 bases and J 2 bases; bases outside gene matches: 4. CDR3 DNA sequence: TGCGCCAGCAGCCCCGACAGGGGTGGCAATCAGCCCCAGCATTTT. Residues: CASSPDRGGNQPQHF.

The V call is TRBV4-1, the J call TRBJ1-5; D remains unclear. The length of the CDR3 is 16 residues. Germline assignment: CDR1 MGHRA and CDR2 YSYEKL. With 0 bases removed from V and 7 bases from J, the gap between germline ends came to 16 bases. CDR3 in DNA: TGCGCCAGCAGCCAAGAGAGGGTTGGAGGAGAGCAGCCCCAGCATTTT. Protein sequence: CASSQERVGGEQPQHF.

This rearrangement joins TRBV3-1 (or the pseudogene TRBV3-2) to TRBJ2-3; D ambiguous. Looked up from germline, CDR1 is LGHDT and CDR2 is YNNKEL (reference sequence). V was cut by 2 bases and J by 5 bases, with 8 bases left in between. The CDR3 sequence is 13 residues long. The CDR3 coding sequence is TGTGCCAGCAGCCAAAGCCCCGGAGATACGCAGTATTTT. Its protein is CASSQSPGDTQYF.

CDR3 loop: CASSEEAGGPKETQYF. DNA for the CDR3: TGTGCCAGCAGTGAAGAGGCGGGGGGGCCTAAAGAGACCCAGTACTTC. The chain recombines TRBV6-1 with TRBJ2-5, with 9 bases lining up with TRBD2. Losses at the gene ends were 1 base for V and 3 bases for J; bases not matched to a gene: 6. CDR1 MNHNS and CDR2 SASEGT come from the germline V gene. CDR3 length: 16 residues.

The chain carries TRBV6-6 and TRBJ1-6; unclear D gene. From germline, CDR1 is MNHNY and CDR2 SVGAGI (reference sequence). The CDR3 runs to 15 residues. Trimming cost V 2 bases and J 7 bases, with 12 bases left between them. The CDR3 is CASSYVASTNSPLHF. CDR3 DNA sequence: TGTGCCAGCAGTTACGTAGCCAGCACAAATTCACCCCTCCACTTT.

V and J are TRBV29-1 and TRBJ2-3; TRBD2 is a possible D gene (6 bases). From germline, CDR1 is SQVTM and CDR2 ANQGSEA. The V end lost 5 bases, the J end lost 9 bases, and 12 bases lay between the germline ends. The CDR3 totals 11 residues. CDR3 amino acids: CSVPTGETQYF. Here the CDR3 DNA reads TGCAGCGTTCCAACGGGAGAAACGCAGTATTTT.

This clone was recorded at least ten times. This chain links TRBV19 with TRBJ1-1; 7 bases are shared with TRBD1. The J segment lost 0 bases and the V segment lost 6 bases, leaving 4 bases of the junction unmatched. CDR1 and CDR2 from the germline V gene are LNHDA and SQIVND (reference sequence). The CDR3 is 14 amino acids. CDR3 protein: CASSEDRMNTEAFF. The CDR3 bases are TGTGCCAGTAGCGAGGACAGGATGAACACTGAAGCTTTCTTT.

The chain links TRBV2 to TRBJ2-3; 14 bases fit TRBD2. The germline V gene encodes CDR1 SNHLY and CDR2 FYNNEI. The CDR3 runs to 15 residues. Losses at the gene ends were 7 bases for V and 5 bases for J; bases not matched to a gene: 5. Written as DNA, the CDR3 is TGTGCCAGCATCTCCGGACTAGCGGGGGGAGATACGCAGTATTTT. This codes for CASISGLAGGDTQYF.

The V call is TRBV28, the J call TRBJ1-2; 7 nucleotides agree with TRBD1. The CDR3 length is 12 residues. V shed 7 bases, J shed 5 bases, and the junction held 4 bases outside the gene matches. CDR1 and CDR2 (germline): MDHEN, SYDVKM. CDR3 sequence (DNA): TGTGCCAGCATTGGACAGGCTTATGGCTACACCTTC. Translated: CASIGQAYGYTF.

The CDR3 nucleotides read TGTGCCAGCAGCCCGACTAGCGGGGGCTCACAGGGAGAGACCCAGTACTTC. Protein sequence: CASSPTSGGSQGETQYF. The chain combines TRBV7-6 with TRBJ2-5, with 12 bases fitting TRBD2. The CDR3 sequence is 17 residues long. The V segment lost 5 bases and the J segment 4 bases; nucleotides outside the gene matches: 11. CDR1 is SGHVS, CDR2 FNYEAQ, per germline.

The rearrangement uses TRBV11-2 and TRBJ2-3, with 7 nucleotides matching TRBD2. CDR1 and CDR2 from the germline V gene are SGHAT and FQNNGV. V lost 5 bases and J lost 4; bases outside the gene matches: 12. The CDR3 spans 16 residues. The DNA for the CDR3 is TGTGCCAGCAGCCTCCGGGGGGACTACATCCCAGATACGCAGTATTTT. The encoded protein is CASSLRGDYIPDTQYF.

The chain carries TRBV7-9 and TRBJ1-4; D not resolved. The CDR3 spans 14 residues. V was cut by 5 bases and J by 3 bases, with 10 bases left in between. The germline gives CDR1 SEHNR, CDR2 FQNEAQ (reference sequence). In DNA form, the CDR3 reads TGTGCCAGCAGCCTAGGAGGGCCTAATGAAAAACTGTTTTTT. Its protein product is CASSLGGPNEKLFF.

This chain connects TRBV28 to TRBJ2-3; 8 bases agree with TRBD2. Losses at the gene ends were 6 bases for V and 5 bases for J; bases not matched to a gene: 10. The CDR3 runs 15 residues. The germline CDR1 and CDR2 sequences are MDHEN and SYDVKM. The CDR3 sequence is CASSRGAGERDTQYF. The CDR3 DNA reads TGTGCCAGCAGCCGGGGAGCGGGGGAAAGAGATACGCAGTATTTT. Combining the CDR3 with reference TRBV28 and TRBJ2-3 gives the whole variable domain DVKVTQSSRYLVKRTGEKVFLECVQDMDHENMFWYRQDPGLGLRLIYFSYDVKMKEKGDIPEGYSVSREKKERFSLILESASTNQTSMYLCASSRGAGERDTQYFGPGTRLTVL.

The V and J genes are TRBV7-2 and TRBJ2-1, with 7 bases aligning to TRBD2. Trimming took 5 bases from V and 4 from J; bases not matched to a gene: 14. The CDR3 runs to 17 residues. Germline V CDR1 and CDR2: SGHTA, FQGNSA. The CDR3 reads CASSPHRGAGDYNEQFF. The CDR3 bases are TGTGCCAGCAGCCCCCACCGTGGGGCGGGGGATTACAATGAGCAGTTCTTC.

The chain uses TRBV2 and TRBJ2-5; TRBD1 aligns across 12 bases. With 0 bases clipped from V and 4 bases from J, the junction kept 3 bases outside the gene matches. The CDR3 loop spans 16 amino acids. Germline V gives CDR1 SNHLY, CDR2 FYNNEI. The CDR3, as DNA: TGTGCCAGCAGTGAAGCGGGACAGGGGGCGGGAGAGACCCAGTACTTC. Protein sequence: CASSEAGQGAGETQYF.

Only one count was recorded for this clone. V and J are TRBV12-1 and TRBJ1-4; the DNA was not used to check the table's D call, TRBD1. TRBV12-1 is marked as a pseudogene. CDR3 size: 20 residues. This CDR3 is CASSPRGGQGCWDTNEKLFF. CDR3 in DNA: TGTGCCAGCAGCCCCCGCGGGGGACAGGGTTGTTGGGACACTAATGAAAAACTGTTTTTT.